This T cell receptor beta chain was retrieved from a study of T cell clonotyping in hematopoietic cell transplantation. Study observations and caveats: At the given depth, recipient repertoires were over 97% de novo clonotypes. Recipient TCR diversity dropped after transplant; expanded clonotypes rose from day 30 to 180. Without cell sorting, CD4 versus CD8 contributions remain unresolved.

Using immunoSEQ multiplex PCR, the repertoire was profiled, and TCRdb retains in-frame clones only, with some absent. Among approximately 7,000 clones listed, approximately 90% were seen once. On this clone: No antigen is known for it.

This CDR3 has 15 amino acids. Trimming cost V 0 bases and J 0 bases, with 7 bases left between them. CDR1 MNHEY and CDR2 SVGAGI come from the germline V gene. The specimen comprised PBMCs, sampled 100 days after allogeneic stem cell transplant. The source is a male patient between 45 and 59 years old who had an allogeneic stem cell transplant from a related donor, so the T cells may come from the graft donor. Some clones in this sample may be carry-over from other donors' samples. This chain joins TRBV6-5 and TRBJ2-3; D is unresolved. DNA of the CDR3: TGTGCCAGCAGTTACTCCCGACCGAGCACAGATACGCAGTATTTT. This sequence encodes CASSYSRPSTDTQYF.